One and the same sample provided the 16 T cell receptor beta chains below, sequenced in a study of early T cells in non-severe SARS-CoV-2 infection. MiXCR, run by TCRdb on the 5' RACE reads, gives a single entry per CDR3 protein. The sample yields around 71,000 distinct CDR3 sequences, approximately 15% seen once. The specimen was whole blood, collected at baseline. The receptors shown here come from an adult who was a healthcare worker with PCR-confirmed SARS-CoV-2 infection or an uninfected control (not recorded which).

Here the CDR3 DNA reads TGTGCCAGCAGTTTGGCAGGGGAAAACTATGGCTACACCTTC. This sequence encodes CASSLAGENYGYTF. The rearrangement links TRBV28 to TRBJ1-2; tentatively, D is TRBD1 (6 bases). Looked up from germline, CDR1 is MDHEN and CDR2 is SYDVKM. The length of the CDR3 is 14 residues. V was shortened by 3 bases and J by 2 bases, with 10 bases between the two germline ends.

V is TRBV5-1 and J is TRBJ2-4; TRBD1 agrees at 7 bases. V lost 4 bases and J lost 7; bases outside the gene matches: 11. CDR1 is SGHRS and CDR2 is YFSETQ in the germline V gene. This CDR3 has 15 amino acids. CDR3: CASSPRTGDKNIQYF. CDR3 nucleotide sequence: TGCGCCAGCAGCCCCCGGACAGGAGATAAGAACATTCAGTACTTC.

The chain combines TRBV7-9 with TRBJ2-7; D is possibly TRBD1 (6 bases). The CDR3 extends over 14 amino acids. Deletions cut 5 bases from V and 6 bases from J, with 17 bases between. Germline V lookup: CDR1 SEHNR, CDR2 FQNEAQ (reference sequence). The DNA for the CDR3 is TGTGCCAGCAGCCCTGCTGGGCTAGGGGGCGAGCAGTACTTC. As protein: CASSPAGLGGEQYF.

Only a few counts were recorded for this clonotype. The chain is built from TRBV5-1 and TRBJ2-7; the D is unclear. This CDR3 region has 12 residues. V was trimmed by 0 bases and J by 7 bases, leaving 8 bases between them. CDR1 SGHRS and CDR2 YFSETQ come from the germline V gene. The CDR3 DNA is TGCGCCAGCAGCTTGGAGGTGGGGGAGCAGTACTTC. It translates to CASSLEVGEQYF. The full variable domain, with the rest looked up from reference TRBV5-1 and TRBJ2-7, is KAGVTQTPRYLIKTRGQQVTLSCSPISGHRSVSWYQQTPGQGLQFLFEYFSETQRNKGNFPGRFSGRQFSNSRSEMNVSTLELGDSALYLCASSLEVGEQYFGPGTRLTVT.

The chain has TRBV28 and TRBJ2-7; D assignment may be TRBD1 or TRBD2 (5 bases each). The germline V gene encodes CDR1 MDHEN and CDR2 SYDVKM. The CDR3 is 14 residues long. With 5 bases removed from V and 2 bases from J, the gap between germline ends came to 13 bases. CDR3 coding DNA: TGTGCCAGCAGTATCACCGGGACCACCTACGAGCAGTACTTC. It is translated as CASSITGTTYEQYF.

V and J are TRBV2 and TRBJ2-5; D gene uncertain. Germline loops: CDR1 SNHLY, CDR2 FYNNEI. CDR3 length: 13 amino acids. V was shortened by 6 bases and J by 5 bases, with 13 bases between the two germline ends. The CDR3 DNA follows: TGTGCCAGCAGGAAGGTTCTCGGGGAGACCCAGTACTTC. It codes for CASRKVLGETQYF.

This chain connects TRBV7-2 to TRBJ2-1, with 9 bases lining up with TRBD2. The CDR3 is 14 amino acids. V shed 7 bases, J shed 6 bases, and the junction held 7 bases outside the gene matches. CDR1 is SGHTA and CDR2 is FQGNSA in the germline V gene. As DNA, the CDR3 is TGTGCCAGCACCCCTGATAGCGGGAGCAATGAGCAGTTCTTC. This translates into CASTPDSGSNEQFF.

This clonotype was recorded many times. J is TRBJ2-2 and V is TRBV7-9, with 12 bases aligning to TRBD2. This CDR3 contains 16 residues. The V gene's germline CDR1 is SEHNR and CDR2 FQNEAQ (reference sequence). Trimming removed 6 bases from V and 4 bases from J; junction bases left unmatched: 6. Here the CDR3 DNA reads TGTGCCAGCAGATTGACTAGCGGGAGTACCACCGGGGAGCTGTTTTTT. This sequence encodes CASRLTSGSTTGELFF.

This clonotype was seen repeatedly, ten times or more. V usage is TRBV7-8 and J usage is TRBJ2-1; 11 bases are a match to TRBD2. Trimming took 4 bases from V and 1 from J; bases not matched to a gene: 6. CDR1 SGHVS and CDR2 FQNEAQ come from the germline V gene. The CDR3 covers 17 residues. The CDR3, as DNA: TGTGCCAGCAGCTCTCCGGGACTAGCGGTTTCCTACAATGAGCAGTTCTTC. Protein sequence: CASSSPGLAVSYNEQFF.

The V gene is TRBV28, the J gene TRBJ2-7, with no clear D. Germline CDR1 and CDR2: MDHEN and SYDVKM. Between the trimmed V and J ends, which lost 7 bases and 2 bases, there was a span of 18 bases. The CDR3 consists of 15 residues. The DNA of the CDR3 is TGTGCCAGCAATCCCGGGTCGGCGGAAACCTACGAGCAGTACTTC. This codes for CASNPGSAETYEQYF.

There are many counts of this clonotype. The rearrangement links TRBV2 to TRBJ2-2, with D hard to call. V was shortened by 3 bases and J by 7 bases, with 15 bases between the two germline ends. Per germline, CDR1 SNHLY and CDR2 FYNNEI. The CDR3 is made up of 15 amino acids. CDR3 bases: TGTGCCAGCAGTGAGATAACTCCCCAAAGCGGGGAGCTGTTTTTT. Its translation: CASSEITPQSGELFF.

The chain carries TRBV29-1 and TRBJ2-5, with 12 bases lining up with TRBD2. Trimming took 6 bases from V and 1 from J; bases not matched to a gene: 9. This CDR3 is built from 16 residues. Germline V gene lookup returns CDR1 SQVTM and CDR2 ANQGSEA. CDR3 sequence (DNA): TGCAGCGTAGTCTGGGTGACTAGCGGGGGCCAAGAGACCCAGTACTTC. This gives the protein CSVVWVTSGGQETQYF.

This clonotype came up a few times. The V call is TRBV5-1, the J call TRBJ2-2, with 9 bases fitting TRBD2. Trimming removed 4 bases from V and 6 bases from J; junction bases left unmatched: 4. The CDR3 is made up of 14 amino acids. Germline CDR1 is SGHRS and CDR2 is YFSETQ. CDR3 coding DNA: TGCGCCAGCAGCGTCCAGCGGGAGGCCGGGGAGCTGTTTTTT. This sequence encodes CASSVQREAGELFF.

V and J are TRBV12-3 or TRBV12-4 and TRBJ1-1; D uncertain. Trimming stripped 6 bases from V and 5 bases from J, with 13 bases between. The CDR3 loop spans 13 amino acids. The CDR3 nucleotides are TGTGCCAGCAGCCCCCGGGCCTATACTGAAGCTTTCTTT. Translation gives CASSPRAYTEAFF.

There are many counts of this clonotype. The rearrangement links TRBV20-1 to TRBJ2-1; maybe TRBD2 (6 bases). Trimming stripped 3 bases from V and 1 base from J, with 13 bases between. This CDR3 is built from 15 residues. Germline V gene data show CDR1 as DFQATT and CDR2 as SNEGSKA (reference sequence). This chain's CDR3 is CSASEGGVSYNEQFF. CDR3 DNA: TGCAGTGCTAGCGAGGGCGGGGTTTCCTACAATGAGCAGTTCTTC.

V and J are TRBV7-8 and TRBJ1-3; D gene unclear. Trimming removed 1 base at V and 8 bases at J, with 15 bases between. CDR3 length: 15 residues. The germline gives CDR1 SGHVS, CDR2 FQNEAQ. The CDR3 DNA follows: TGTGCCAGCAGCTTAGTCAGTGGATCCTTAGACACCATATATTTT. It specifies CASSLVSGSLDTIYF.